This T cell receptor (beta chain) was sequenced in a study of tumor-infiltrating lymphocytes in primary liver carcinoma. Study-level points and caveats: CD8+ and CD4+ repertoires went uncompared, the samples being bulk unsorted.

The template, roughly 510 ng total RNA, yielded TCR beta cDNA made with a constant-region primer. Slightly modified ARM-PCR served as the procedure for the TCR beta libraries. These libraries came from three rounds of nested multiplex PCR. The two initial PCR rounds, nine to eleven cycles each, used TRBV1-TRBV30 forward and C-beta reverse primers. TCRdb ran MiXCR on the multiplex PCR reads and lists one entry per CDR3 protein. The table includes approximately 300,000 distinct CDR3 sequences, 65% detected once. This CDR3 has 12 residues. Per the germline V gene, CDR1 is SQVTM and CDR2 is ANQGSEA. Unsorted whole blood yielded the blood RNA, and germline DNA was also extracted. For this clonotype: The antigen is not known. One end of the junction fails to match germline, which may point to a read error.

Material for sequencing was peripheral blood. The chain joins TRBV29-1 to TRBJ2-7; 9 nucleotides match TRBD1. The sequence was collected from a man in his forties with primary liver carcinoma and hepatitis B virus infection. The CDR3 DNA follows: TGCATCGTTCGGGGACAGGGCTACGAGCAGTATTTC. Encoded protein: CIVRGQGYEQYF.